One and the same sample provided the 14 T cell receptor beta chains below, sequenced in a study of CD8 T cells in ankylosing spondylitis. One entry per CDR3 protein, called by TCRdb with MiXCR from the 5' RACE reads. Among some 700,000 distinct CDR3 sequences listed, under 20% were seen once. The study, taken as a whole, reports: About eight highly homologous variants made up a TCR beta motif that seemed to typify ankylosing spondylitis blood.

The antigens these receptors bind are not known. Sequencing used blood, either unsorted or a sorted T cell fraction (not recorded which). The receptors shown here come from a male donor with ankylosing spondylitis.

This clonotype occurred a few times. The CDR3 region is CASSLGGGQINQPQHF. The CDR3 nucleotides are TGTGCCAGCAGCTTAGGAGGTGGACAGATCAATCAGCCCCAGCATTTT. The gene calls are TRBV7-2 and TRBJ1-5, with a weak D call TRBD1 (6 bases). With 1 base removed from V and 3 bases from J, the gap between germline ends came to 13 bases. The CDR3 has 16 residues. Germline loops: CDR1 SGHTA, CDR2 FQGNSA.

V is TRBV5-1 and J is TRBJ1-6; TRBD1 matches at 11 bases. Germline CDR1 reads SGHRS; CDR2 reads YFSETQ. V dropped 4 bases and J dropped 10; count of bases not matched to a gene: 7. The CDR3 is 15 amino acids. The CDR3 DNA reads as TGCGCCAGCAGCGAACCGGGACAGGGGGGATCACCCCTCCACTTT. This encodes CASSEPGQGGSPLHF.

This clonotype has ten or more counts. The rearrangement links TRBV6-1 to TRBJ1-5; the D gene is possibly TRBD1 (6 bases). This CDR3 contains 15 residues. V dropped 3 bases and J dropped 5 bases, with 14 bases sitting between them. Germline V CDR1 and CDR2: MNHNS, SASEGT. The CDR3 sequence is CASSEAAGGHQPQHF. The CDR3 nucleotides are TGTGCCAGCAGTGAGGCAGCCGGGGGCCATCAGCCCCAGCATTTT.

The V and J genes are TRBV5-1 and TRBJ2-3; 13 nucleotides match TRBD2. CDR1 SGHRS and CDR2 YFSETQ come from the germline V gene. The CDR3 covers 17 residues. The junction had 7 bases not matched to a gene; V was cut back by 4 bases and J by 2 bases. DNA for the CDR3: TGCGCCAGCAGCCCTCCCGGGACTAGCGGGGCCACAGATACGCAGTATTTT. This translates into CASSPPGTSGATDTQYF.

This clonotype was seen more than once but under ten times. V is TRBV7-3 and J is TRBJ2-7; D gene unclear. Germline V gene lookup returns CDR1 SGHTA and CDR2 FQGTGA. With 6 bases removed from V and 2 bases from J, the gap between germline ends came to 14 bases. CDR3 size: 14 residues. CDR3 coding DNA: TGTGCCAGCAGTTCTACGGGCAGTACCTACGAGCAGTACTTC. Translating gives CASSSTGSTYEQYF.

This clonotype was counted a few times. This chain links TRBV11-2 with TRBJ2-2; D uncertain. Germline CDR1 SGHAT, CDR2 FQNNGV. Trimming took off 7 bases at V and 6 bases at J, with 21 bases between the two ends. There are 16 residues in the CDR3. In DNA, the CDR3 is TGTGCCAGCACCGAGCCCCTTGCTGCCAGACCCGGGGAGCTGTTTTTT. Protein: CASTEPLAARPGELFF.

This clonotype was recorded a few times. Written as DNA, the CDR3 is TGTGCCAGCAGCCAAGAGAGGGCCAGAACTAATGAAAAACTGTTTTTT. Residues: CASSQERARTNEKLFF. This chain uses TRBV4-2 with TRBJ1-4; D remains unclear. With 0 bases removed from V and 1 base from J, the gap between germline ends came to 9 bases. CDR3 size: 16 residues. The germline gives CDR1 LGHNA, CDR2 YNFKEQ.

In this sample, this clonotype turned up a few times. This chain links TRBV5-6 with TRBJ2-5; D uncertain. In germline, CDR1 is SGHDT, CDR2 YYEEEE. CDR3 size: 12 residues. V was pared by 0 bases and J by 12 bases, with 12 bases between. CDR3 sequence (DNA): TGTGCCAGCAGCTTGGTTTCGGGTCGGAAGTACTTC. Amino acids: CASSLVSGRKYF.

The V gene is TRBV28, the J gene TRBJ2-1; 7 nucleotides match TRBD2. CDR3 length: 13 residues. J was trimmed by 8 bases and V by 8 bases; bases with no gene match: 9. The V gene's germline CDR1 is MDHEN and CDR2 SYDVKM. In nucleotides, the CDR3 is TGTGCCAGCGGCTGGACTAGTCCCCATGAGCAGTTCTTC. Translated: CASGWTSPHEQFF.

The rearrangement uses TRBV7-9 and TRBJ2-3; D call uncertain. V was pared by 0 bases and J by 6 bases, with 10 bases between. The germline gives CDR1 SEHNR, CDR2 FQNEAQ (reference sequence). The CDR3 consists of 14 residues. CDR3 sequence: CASSLARPRDTQYF. The CDR3 coding sequence is TGTGCCAGCAGCTTAGCGCGCCCTCGGGATACGCAGTATTTT. The full variable domain, rest sourced from reference TRBV7-9 and TRBJ2-3, is DTGVSQNPRHKITKRGQNVTFRCDPISEHNRLYWYRQTLGQGPEFLTYFQNEAQLEKSRLLSDRFSAERPKGSFSTLEIQRTEQGDSAMYLCASSLARPRDTQYFGPGTRLTVL.

V and J are TRBV29-1 and TRBJ1-3; D remains ambiguous. The V gene lost 3 bases and the J gene lost 2 bases, with 8 bases spanning the gap. The germline gives CDR1 SQVTM, CDR2 ANQGSEA. This CDR3 is 13 amino acids long. The CDR3 DNA reads as TGCAGCGTTGAGGAGACAACTGGAAACACCATATATTTT. This encodes CSVEETTGNTIYF.

This clonotype has more than one count but fewer than ten. The genes are TRBV27 and TRBJ2-2; 7 bases line up with TRBD1. After removal of 6 bases from V and 5 bases from J, the junction contained 15 bases not matched to a gene. This CDR3 contains 17 residues. Germline CDR1 is MNHEY and CDR2 is SMNVEV (reference sequence). CDR3 sequence reads: CASSRTGVQPRTGELFF. The DNA for the CDR3 is TGTGCCAGCAGCAGAACAGGGGTACAGCCGAGGACCGGGGAGCTGTTTTTT.

The CDR3 region is CSGRGNTEAFF. The CDR3 DNA reads TGCAGTGGCAGGGGGAACACTGAAGCTTTCTTT. The chain carries TRBV20-1 and TRBJ1-1; D may be TRBD1 (6 bases). The ends were cut back, 7 bases at V and 1 base at J, with 7 bases in the middle. CDR3 size: 11 residues. Germline CDR1 is DFQATT and CDR2 is SNEGSKA (reference sequence).

This rearrangement joins TRBV29-1 to TRBJ1-2; no clear D gene. The CDR3 is 12 amino acids. Trimming took 2 bases from V and 8 from J, leaving 12 bases between them. Germline CDR1 SQVTM, CDR2 ANQGSEA. CDR3 DNA: TGCAGCGTTGAACGTGGGCGAGTGGGCTACACCTTC. This gives the protein CSVERGRVGYTF.